This T cell receptor beta chain was observed in a study of blood T cell repertoires in COVID-19 (dated by TCRdb to about 2020). A note on the overall study: Samples from collaborators originated in the United States, Italy and Spain and spanned both the acute and convalescent phases of COVID-19. The prospective study material was composed of cDNA or gDNA derived from T cells, B-cell-depleted T cells, or PBMCs. The dataset comprised deeply sampled blood TCRbeta repertoires from subjects exposed to, actively infected with, or recovered from COVID-19. The repertoires were released in a freely available public database meant as a resource for research on the immune response to SARS-CoV-2. The samples were drawn from the first 160 participants of the ongoing ImmuneRACE study and from 950 to 1,500 subjects provided by 6 global collaborators. Sample metadata almost always included a de-identified subject ID, COVID-19 status, age in years and sex. Where available, HLA class I and class II types were taken from metadata supplied by the sample provider and were not determined by assay-based typing.

TCRbeta CDR3 regions were amplified from genomic DNA by means of the immunoSEQ Assay, a bias-controlled multiplex PCR. The published analysis was carried out like this. Nucleated cell counts per sample were estimated from amplification of reference gene primers within the assay. To quantify the absolute abundance of each unique TCRbeta CDR3 rearrangement, sequence reads were collapsed and filtered. For each sample, productive Simpson clonality was calculated as the square root of Simpson's diversity index across productive rearrangements. TCRdb's version of the immuneACCESS table is confined to in-frame rearrangements and falls short of the full clone set. An unresolved V gene accounts for under half of the shortfall where checked; the remainder is of unknown origin. That table gives V, J and clone size, and the DNA gave D and trimming. Within this sample are 200,000 to 250,000 clones, with roughly 87% of them counted one time only. Of the sample, 9.5% to 14% falls within the top ten clones.

About this clone itself: It has no known antigen specificity. Base quality data are lacking; no much larger clone is found one base away.

Overall results and qualifications from the work: The amount of clinical and demographic metadata varied by source and participant and was provided uncurated.

Deletion took 0 bases off V and 1 base off J, with a span of 10 bases between the germline ends. Taken from the germline V gene, the CDR1 and CDR2 loops are SGDLS and YYNGEE. The CDR3, from cysteine to phenylalanine, totals 16 residues. The sequence is cut down to CDR3 DNA, 48 bases in frame from base 1. Participants in the prospective study were enrolled through a virtual design, were aged roughly 18 to 95 years, and lived in about two dozen United States geographic areas. To assign participants to cohorts, the prospective study relied on clinical history that participants themselves reported in a screening survey and a study questionnaire. Recovered participants in ImmuneRACE Cohort 3 were defined as having two consecutive negative NP/OP PCR tests, clearance from a healthcare professional, or resolution of symptoms. In the prospective study, whole blood, serum and a nasopharyngeal or oropharyngeal swab were collected from each participant by mobile phlebotomists. Prospective study participants could optionally give additional blood draws and questionnaires over an approximately two-month period. Before DNA extraction, prospective study blood samples were shipped either frozen or at room temperature.

The sequenced sample was PBMCs or T cells enriched from blood (not recorded which). The chain was built from TRBV9 and TRBJ2-2, with a tentative D gene TRBD2 over 6 matching bases. This sequence was found in a man aged 30-40 years who had recovered from COVID-19. The sequence in DNA is TGTGCCAGCAGCGTAGACCCCGGGAGGAACACCGGGGAGCTGTTTTTT. Its protein product is CASSVDPGRNTGELFF.